This TCR beta chain was obtained from a study of T cells in Graves' hyperthyroidism and ophthalmopathy. About the research overall: Prior to any treatment, at the point of initial diagnosis, peripheral blood was collected.

Of note for this clonotype: The antigen remains unidentified.

Germline CDR1 MGHDK, CDR2 SYGVNS. This CDR3 has 13 residues. Trimming removed 8 bases at V and 5 bases at J, with 16 bases between. Overall study findings and caveats: Blood also showed most of the thyroid clonotypes that were expanded above 0.001. Ophthalmopathy, which appeared later, was predicted by the model a median roughly 6.5 months before onset.

From RNA transcripts, TCR beta CDR3 regions were amplified. TCR CDR3 underwent first-round RT-PCR with the HTBI primer set. Each CDR3 protein is one row after TCRdb ran MiXCR on the multiplex PCR reads. The sample yields hundreds of thousands of distinct CDR3 sequences, around a quarter seen once. A NOSPECS grade of at least 4, a Clinical Activity Score of at least 3 and duration under 3 months were recorded in ophthalmopathy patients. The sequenced material came from blood. V gene TRBV25-1 combines with J gene TRBJ2-7; tentative D call: TRBD2 (6 bases). This sequence originates from a woman aged 25 to 39 with Graves' ophthalmopathy. The CDR3 reads CASGPAGLDEQYF. CDR3 nucleotides: TGTGCCAGCGGTCCGGCGGGGCTGGACGAGCAGTACTTC.